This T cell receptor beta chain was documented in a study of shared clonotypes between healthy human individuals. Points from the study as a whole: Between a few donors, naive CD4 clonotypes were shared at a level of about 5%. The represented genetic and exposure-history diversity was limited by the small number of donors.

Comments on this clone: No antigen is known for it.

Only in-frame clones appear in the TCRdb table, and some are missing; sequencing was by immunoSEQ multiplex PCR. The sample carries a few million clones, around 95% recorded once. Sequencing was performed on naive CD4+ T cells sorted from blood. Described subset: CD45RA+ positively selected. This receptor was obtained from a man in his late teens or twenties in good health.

The CDR3 spells CASSANRGYGYTF. For the CDR3, the DNA is TGCGCCAGCAGCGCTAACCGGGGGTATGGCTACACCTTC. The rearrangement joins TRBV10-1 to TRBJ1-2; D possibly corresponds to TRBD1 (5 bases). The length of the CDR3 is 13 residues. The germline V and J ends were trimmed by 6 bases and 5 bases, with 13 bases remaining between them. From germline, CDR1 is WNHNN and CDR2 SYGVQD (reference sequence).